The 7 T cell receptor beta chains given below trace back to one sample, sequenced in a study of T cell repertoires in cytomegalovirus infection. One entry per CDR3 protein results from TCRdb running MiXCR on the reads. This table holds 640,000 or so distinct CDR3 sequences, around a third found once. Antigens of these TCRs are unknown. The sequencing here drew on cultured PBMCs, taken from culture after CMV antigen stimulation. Receptor source: a human donor in good health (CMV status not recorded). Some clones in this sample may be carry-over from other donors' samples.

This clonotype appeared a few times. This chain connects TRBV4-1 to TRBJ2-3; 12 bases are a match to TRBD2. The CDR3 consists of 17 residues. After removal of 3 bases from V and 6 bases from J, the junction contained 10 bases not matched to a gene. CDR1 MGHRA and CDR2 YSYEKL come from the germline V gene. The CDR3 DNA sequence: TGCGCCAGCAGCCAGAACCTACTAGCGGGAGGTGGGGATACGCAGTATTTT. Translating gives CASSQNLLAGGGDTQYF.

The chain joins TRBV2 to TRBJ1-2; perhaps TRBD1 as D (5 bases). Trimming took 2 bases from V and 2 from J, leaving 9 bases between them. The CDR3 covers 14 residues. Germline CDR1 and CDR2: SNHLY and FYNNEI. The CDR3 is CASSERGPNYGYTF. CDR3 coding DNA: TGTGCCAGCAGTGAAAGGGGACCGAACTATGGCTACACCTTC.

The CDR3 bases are TGCAGTGCTACGACAGGGGGCTGGACTGAAGCTTTCTTT. It codes for CSATTGGWTEAFF. This chain links TRBV20-1 with TRBJ1-1; the match to TRBD1 covers 10 bases. V was clipped by 4 bases and J by 5 bases; unmatched bases: 4. The CDR3 covers 13 residues. Germline CDR1 DFQATT, CDR2 SNEGSKA (reference sequence).

The chain carries TRBV20-1 and TRBJ1-1; D call uncertain. Looked up from germline, CDR1 is DFQATT and CDR2 is SNEGSKA (reference sequence). The CDR3 contains 14 residues. Trimming took off 3 bases at V and 2 bases at J, with 13 bases between the two ends. CDR3 bases: TGCAGTGCTAGTCGCCATGGGGTCAACACTGAAGCTTTCTTT. Translation gives CSASRHGVNTEAFF.

Only a few counts were recorded for this clonotype. J is TRBJ2-1 and V is TRBV20-1; 13 bases line up with TRBD2. V shed 6 bases, J shed 8 bases, and the junction held 13 bases outside the gene matches. This CDR3 spans 16 amino acids. Germline CDR1 DFQATT, CDR2 SNEGSKA (reference sequence). This chain's CDR3 is CSAENGLAGAQDEQFF. CDR3 DNA sequence: TGCAGTGCCGAGAACGGACTAGCGGGAGCTCAGGATGAGCAGTTCTTC.

The chain couples TRBV20-1 to TRBJ1-5, with D unresolved. Looked up from germline, CDR1 is DFQATT and CDR2 is SNEGSKA (reference sequence). Trimming removed 0 bases from V and 6 bases from J, with 6 bases in between. The length of the CDR3 is 12 residues. CDR3 sequence (DNA): TGCAGTGCTAGAGATCTGATTCAGCCCCAGCATTTT. As protein: CSARDLIQPQHF.

The rearrangement links TRBV6-1 to TRBJ2-7, with TRBD2 matching 8 bases. The CDR3 has 14 residues. V was pared by 6 bases and J by 5 bases, with 9 bases of the junction left unmatched. Germline CDR1 MNHNS, CDR2 SASEGT. The CDR3 coding sequence is TGTGCCAGCAGGGGGACTATCGGGGGGGACGAGCAGTACTTC. The encoded protein is CASRGTIGGDEQYF.